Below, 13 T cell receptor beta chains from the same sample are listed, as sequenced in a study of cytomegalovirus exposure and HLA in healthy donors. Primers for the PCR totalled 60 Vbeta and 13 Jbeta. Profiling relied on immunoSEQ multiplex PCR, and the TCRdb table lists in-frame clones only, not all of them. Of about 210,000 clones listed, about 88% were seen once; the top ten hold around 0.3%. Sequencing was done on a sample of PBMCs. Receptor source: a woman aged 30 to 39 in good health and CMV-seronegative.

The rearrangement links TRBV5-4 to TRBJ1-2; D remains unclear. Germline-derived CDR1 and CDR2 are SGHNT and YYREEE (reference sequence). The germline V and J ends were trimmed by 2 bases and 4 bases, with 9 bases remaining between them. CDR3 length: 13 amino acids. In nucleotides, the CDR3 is TGTGCCAGCAGCTTTGGAGACTCCTATGGCTACACCTTC. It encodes CASSFGDSYGYTF.

Here the CDR3 reads CASSSNEVRVQETQYF. CDR3 DNA sequence: TGTGCCAGCAGCTCCAATGAGGTCAGGGTACAAGAGACCCAGTACTTC. The gene calls are TRBV5-4 and TRBJ2-5; weak D call: TRBD1 (5 bases). This CDR3 is 16 amino acids long. Per the germline V gene, CDR1 is SGHNT and CDR2 is YYREEE (reference sequence). The V end was cut by 3 bases, the J end by 2 bases, with 17 bases between.

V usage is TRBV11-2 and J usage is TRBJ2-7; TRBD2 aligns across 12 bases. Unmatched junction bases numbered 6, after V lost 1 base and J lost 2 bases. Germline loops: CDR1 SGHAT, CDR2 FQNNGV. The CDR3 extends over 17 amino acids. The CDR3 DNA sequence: TGTGCCAGCAGCTTAGTAGCGACTAGCGGGGGTCCCTACGAGCAGTACTTC. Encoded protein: CASSLVATSGGPYEQYF. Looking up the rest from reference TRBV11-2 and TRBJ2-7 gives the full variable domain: EAGVAQSPRYKIIEKRQSVAFWCNPISGHATLYWYQQILGQGPKLLIQFQNNGVVDDSQLPKDRFSAERLKGVDSTLKIQPAKLEDSAVYLCASSLVATSGGPYEQYFGPGTRLTVT.

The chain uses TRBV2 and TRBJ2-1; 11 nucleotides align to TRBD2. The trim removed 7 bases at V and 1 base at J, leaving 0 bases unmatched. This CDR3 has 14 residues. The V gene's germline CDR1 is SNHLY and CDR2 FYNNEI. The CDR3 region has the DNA TGTGCCAGCACTAGCGGGAGGTCCTACAATGAGCAGTTCTTC. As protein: CASTSGRSYNEQFF.

In nucleotides, the CDR3 is TGTGCCATCCGACAGGGTTCCTACGAGCAGTACTTC. As protein: CAIRQGSYEQYF. V usage is TRBV6-1 and J usage is TRBJ2-7; 7 bases align to TRBD1. The CDR3 has 12 residues. Trimming took 10 bases from V and 1 from J; bases not matched to a gene: 4. Germline V gene lookup returns CDR1 MNHNS and CDR2 SASEGT.

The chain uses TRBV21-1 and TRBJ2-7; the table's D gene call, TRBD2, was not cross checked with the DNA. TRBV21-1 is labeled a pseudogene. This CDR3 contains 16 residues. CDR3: CASSDRDFLFIYEQYF. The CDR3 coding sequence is TGTGCCAGCAGCGACCGGGACTTCCTATTTATCTACGAGCAGTACTTC.

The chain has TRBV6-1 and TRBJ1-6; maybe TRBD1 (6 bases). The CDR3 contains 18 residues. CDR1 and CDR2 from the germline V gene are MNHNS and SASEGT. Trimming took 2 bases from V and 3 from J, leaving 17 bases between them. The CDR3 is CASSETRGRDNYNSPLHF. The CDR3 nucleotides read TGTGCCAGCAGTGAAACTCGAGGCAGGGACAACTATAATTCACCCCTCCACTTT.

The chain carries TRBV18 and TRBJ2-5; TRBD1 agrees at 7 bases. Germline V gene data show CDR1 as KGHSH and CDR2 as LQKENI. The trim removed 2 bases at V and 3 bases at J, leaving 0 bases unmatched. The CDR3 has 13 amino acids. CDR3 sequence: CASSPDREETQYF. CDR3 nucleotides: TGTGCCAGCTCACCAGACAGGGAAGAGACCCAGTACTTC.

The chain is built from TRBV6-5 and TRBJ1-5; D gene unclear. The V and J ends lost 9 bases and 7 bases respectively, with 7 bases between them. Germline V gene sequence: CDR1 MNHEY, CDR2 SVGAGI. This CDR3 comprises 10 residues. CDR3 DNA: TGTGCCAGGGCGGGACAGCCCCAGCATTTT. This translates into CARAGQPQHF.

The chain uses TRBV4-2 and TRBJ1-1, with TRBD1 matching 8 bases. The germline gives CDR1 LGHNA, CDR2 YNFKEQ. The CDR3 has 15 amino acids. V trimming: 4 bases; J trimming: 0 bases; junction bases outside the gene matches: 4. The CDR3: CASSPRQGMNTEAFF. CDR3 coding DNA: TGTGCCAGCAGCCCGAGACAGGGGATGAACACTGAAGCTTTCTTT.

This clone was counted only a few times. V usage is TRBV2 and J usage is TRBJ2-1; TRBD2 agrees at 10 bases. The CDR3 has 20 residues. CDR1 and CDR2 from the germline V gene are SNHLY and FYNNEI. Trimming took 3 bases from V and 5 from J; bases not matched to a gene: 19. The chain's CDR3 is CASSEQGIAGGQAEHNEQFF. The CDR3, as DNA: TGTGCCAGCAGTGAGCAGGGAATAGCGGGAGGTCAGGCAGAACACAATGAGCAGTTCTTC.

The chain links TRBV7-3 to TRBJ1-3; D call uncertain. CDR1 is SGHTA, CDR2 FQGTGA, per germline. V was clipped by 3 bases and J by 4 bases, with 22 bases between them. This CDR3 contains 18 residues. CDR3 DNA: TGTGCCAGCAGCTTCTGGTCCCCAACAAAATACAAAGGAAACACCATATATTTT. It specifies CASSFWSPTKYKGNTIYF.

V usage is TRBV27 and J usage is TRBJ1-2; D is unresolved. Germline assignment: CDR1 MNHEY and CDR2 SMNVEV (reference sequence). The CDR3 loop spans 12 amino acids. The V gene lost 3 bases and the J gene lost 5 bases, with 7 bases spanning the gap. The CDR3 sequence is CASSFFGYGYTF. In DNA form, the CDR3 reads TGTGCCAGCAGTTTCTTCGGGTATGGCTACACCTTC.